Listed here are 24 T cell receptor beta chains from one sample, sequenced in a study of blood T cell repertoires in COVID-19. Generated by immunoSEQ multiplex PCR, the TCRdb table keeps only in-frame clones and is missing some. This repertoire shows fewer than 300,000 clones, under 90% found once; its top ten account for 8.6%. Source material: peripheral blood. The receptor set was obtained from a human donor in a cohort sampled during active COVID-19.

The chain uses TRBV9 and TRBJ1-4; no reliable D call. The CDR3 is made up of 16 amino acids. Germline loops: CDR1 SGDLS, CDR2 YYNGEE. Trimming shortened V by 0 bases and J by 0 bases, and 9 bases separated the two germline ends. The CDR3 spells CASSVGGTSTNEKLFF. In nucleotides, the CDR3 is TGTGCCAGCAGCGTAGGAGGAACATCAACTAATGAAAAACTGTTTTTT.

The V and J genes are TRBV5-8 and TRBJ1-5, with 7 bases aligning to TRBD1. V was clipped by 2 bases and J by 6 bases; unmatched bases: 5. The length of the CDR3 is 14 residues. Germline-derived CDR1 and CDR2 are SGHTS and YDEGEE. For the CDR3, the DNA is TGTGCCAGCAGCTTCTCACAGGGGAGTCAGCCCCAGCATTTT. Translated, it gives CASSFSQGSQPQHF.

This clone has just one count. The gene calls are TRBV7-2 and TRBJ2-3, with 9 bases identical to TRBD2. Germline V lookup: CDR1 SGHTA, CDR2 FQGNSA. The CDR3 loop spans 17 amino acids. Trimming cost V 4 bases and J 2 bases; bases outside gene matches: 10. For the CDR3, the DNA is TGTGCCAGCAGCTCGCCGCCCGGACTAGCGCTCACAGATACGCAGTATTTT. Translated, it gives CASSSPPGLALTDTQYF.

The chain couples TRBV6-2 or TRBV6-3 to TRBJ2-1; TRBD2 might be the D (5 bases). This CDR3 spans 21 amino acids. Germline CDR1 and CDR2: MNHEY and SVGEGT. Trimming removed 0 bases from V and 4 bases from J, with 28 bases in between. The CDR3 sequence: CASSYSADPTDRDYKYNEQFF. In DNA, the CDR3 is TGTGCCAGCAGTTACTCCGCCGATCCCACGGACCGGGATTACAAGTACAATGAGCAGTTCTTC.

The genes are TRBV15 and TRBJ1-5, with 7 bases lining up with TRBD1. V was pared by 4 bases and J by 2 bases, with 2 bases of the junction left unmatched. The length of the CDR3 is 14 residues. Germline V gives CDR1 LNHNV, CDR2 YYDKDF (reference sequence). CDR3 loop: CATSTQGGNQPQHF. Here the CDR3 DNA reads TGTGCCACCAGCACTCAGGGGGGCAATCAGCCCCAGCATTTT.

In its sample, this clone was seen a few times. This sequence joins TRBV27 and TRBJ1-2, with D possibly matching TRBD1 (5 bases). This CDR3 spans 13 amino acids. The V gene's germline CDR1 is MNHEY and CDR2 SMNVEV (reference sequence). Trimming left V 6 bases short and J 3 bases short, with 11 bases between. In DNA, the CDR3 is TGTGCCAGCAGCCCGGACATCGACTATGGCTACACCTTC. It codes for CASSPDIDYGYTF.

This rearrangement joins TRBV27 to TRBJ2-7; weak D call: TRBD2 (7 bases). The CDR3 contains 14 residues. CDR1 is MNHEY and CDR2 is SMNVEV in the germline V gene (reference sequence). V was shortened by 3 bases and J by 7 bases, with 16 bases between the two germline ends. CDR3 region: CASSFGGGAQEQYF. CDR3 nucleotide sequence: TGTGCCAGCAGTTTTGGTGGGGGGGCGCAGGAGCAGTACTTC.

This chain connects TRBV7-2 to TRBJ2-5; 10 positions agree with TRBD1. The V gene end was trimmed by 7 bases and the J gene end by 4 bases; junction bases not matched to a gene: 3. Per germline, CDR1 SGHTA and CDR2 FQGNSA. The CDR3 is 13 residues long. The CDR3 region has the DNA TGTGCCAGCAAGGACAGGGGGGGAGAGACCCAGTACTTC. Translating gives CASKDRGGETQYF.

This chain links TRBV5-8 with TRBJ2-5, with 7 bases matching TRBD1. Per the germline V gene, CDR1 is SGHTS and CDR2 is YDEGEE. CDR3 length: 13 residues. V gave up 2 bases and J gave up 5 bases; unmatched junction bases: 3. CDR3 nucleotides: TGTGCCAGCAGCTTAACAGGGGTTGAGACCCAGTACTTC. Its protein product is CASSLTGVETQYF.

This clone was found once. CDR3 nucleotides: TGTGCCAGCAGCTTAAAAGGCAGGGTGGGAGAGCAGTACTTC. Amino acids: CASSLKGRVGEQYF. J is TRBJ2-7 and V is TRBV11-2, with a tentative D call TRBD1 (5 bases). Germline-derived CDR1 and CDR2 are SGHAT and FQNNGV. The CDR3 is made up of 14 amino acids. The V end lost 2 bases, the J end lost 7 bases, and 15 bases lay between the germline ends.

The gene calls are TRBV4-1 and TRBJ2-4, with 7 bases lining up with TRBD2. The length of the CDR3 is 16 residues. Losses at the gene ends were 1 base for V and 0 bases for J; bases not matched to a gene: 3. CDR1 and CDR2 (germline): MGHRA, YSYEKL. CDR3 amino acids: CASSQGGGRAKNIQYF. CDR3 coding DNA: TGCGCCAGCAGCCAAGGGGGCGGGAGAGCCAAAAACATTCAGTACTTC.

The rearrangement uses TRBV10-3 and TRBJ1-2; D is ambiguous. This CDR3 is built from 15 residues. Germline values: CDR1 ENHRY, CDR2 SYGVKD. Trimming stripped 1 base from V and 5 bases from J, with 14 bases between. Here the CDR3 DNA reads TGTGCCATCAGTGAGTGGGAGCCAGGCACGTATGGCTACACCTTC. Amino acids: CAISEWEPGTYGYTF.

The J gene is TRBJ1-3, the V gene TRBV7-2; no clear D. This CDR3 region has 15 residues. The germline CDR1 and CDR2 sequences are SGHTA and FQGNSA. V lost 4 bases and J lost 4, with 14 bases in between. CDR3 residues: CASSSGGSPGNTIYF. CDR3 nucleotide sequence: TGTGCCAGCAGCTCCGGCGGAAGCCCAGGAAACACCATATATTTT.

The chain joins TRBV2 to TRBJ2-3, with TRBD1 matching 8 bases. The CDR3 extends over 15 amino acids. Trimming at V came to 3 bases and at J to 1 base, leaving 3 bases not matched to a gene. CDR1 is SNHLY, CDR2 FYNNEI, per germline. The CDR3, as DNA: TGTGCCAGCAGTGACAGGGGGCTGGGCACAGATACGCAGTATTTT. This encodes CASSDRGLGTDTQYF.

This sequence joins TRBV4-2 and TRBJ2-7, with 9 bases aligning to TRBD2. The CDR3 contains 18 residues. V dropped 4 bases and J dropped 0; count of bases not matched to a gene: 13. In germline, CDR1 is LGHNA, CDR2 YNFKEQ. CDR3 protein: CASSLHVGNSGSSYEQYF. CDR3 DNA sequence: TGTGCCAGCAGCCTCCACGTCGGCAATAGCGGGAGCTCCTACGAGCAGTACTTC.

This clone was seen once. The CDR3 nucleotides are TGTGCCACCAGTGGGGGCCCGGGCACCGGGGAGCTGTTTTTT. This gives the protein CATSGGPGTGELFF. The V call is TRBV24-1, the J call TRBJ2-2, with D tentatively TRBD1 (5 bases). Trimming took off 5 bases at V and 4 bases at J, with 10 bases between the two ends. The CDR3 runs 14 residues. The germline V gene has CDR1 KGHDR and CDR2 SFDVKD.

The V call is TRBV6-2 or TRBV6-3, the J call TRBJ1-1; 10 bases map to TRBD1. The length of the CDR3 is 14 residues. Germline lookup yields CDR1 MNHEY and CDR2 SVGEGT. The ends lost 2 bases at V and 5 bases at J; junction bases unmatched: 2. The CDR3 nucleotides are TGTGCCAGCAGTTACGCGGGACAGGGGACTGAAGCTTTCTTT. Its translation: CASSYAGQGTEAFF.

The chain recombines TRBV6-4 with TRBJ1-1; D might be TRBD1 (5 bases). V was clipped by 3 bases and J by 6 bases, with 11 bases between them. From germline, CDR1 is MRHNA and CDR2 SNTAGT. This CDR3 spans 13 amino acids. The CDR3 coding sequence is TGTGCCAGCAGTGATTGGCAGGGATCTGAAGCTTTCTTT. As protein: CASSDWQGSEAFF.

The chain is built from TRBV9 and TRBJ2-2; 8 nucleotides line up with TRBD2. V trimming: 3 bases; J trimming: 2 bases; junction bases outside the gene matches: 15. The germline gives CDR1 SGDLS, CDR2 YYNGEE. The CDR3 sequence is 19 residues long. The DNA for the CDR3 is TGTGCCAGCAGCGCCCACCGTAGCGGGACACGACTAAACACCGGGGAGCTGTTTTTT. Protein sequence: CASSAHRSGTRLNTGELFF. The full variable domain, its missing parts supplied by reference TRBV9 and TRBJ2-2, is DSGVTQTPKHLITATGQRVTLRCSPRSGDLSVYWYQQSLDQGLQFLIQYYNGEERAKGNILERFSAQQFPDLHSELNLSSLELGDSALYFCASSAHRSGTRLNTGELFFGEGSRLTVL.

V and J are TRBV10-3 and TRBJ1-3; D is uncertain. The CDR3 is made up of 16 amino acids. Germline assignment: CDR1 ENHRY and CDR2 SYGVKD. Trimming pared 3 bases from V and 1 base from J, leaving 13 bases between. This chain's CDR3 is CAISDLSRASGNTIYF. The CDR3 DNA reads as TGTGCCATCAGTGATTTGTCGAGGGCTTCTGGAAACACCATATATTTT.

The chain recombines TRBV19 with TRBJ2-1; a possible D gene is TRBD2 (6 bases). Germline CDR1 reads LNHDA; CDR2 reads SQIVND (reference sequence). This CDR3 spans 16 amino acids. Trimming cost V 4 bases and J 1 base, with 14 bases left between them. The CDR3 bases are TGTGCCAGTAGTAGTCGAGTCGGGGGTTCCTACAATGAGCAGTTCTTC. Its translation: CASSSRVGGSYNEQFF.

This clone was observed a few times. The chain is built from TRBV6-2 or TRBV6-3 and TRBJ2-7, with 9 bases matching TRBD2. The germline gives CDR1 MNHEY, CDR2 SVGEGT. The J segment lost 5 bases and the V segment lost 6 bases, leaving 17 bases of the junction unmatched. This CDR3 is 17 amino acids long. CDR3 bases: TGTGCCAGCAGCTCCCCCATTAGGGAGCGGGAGGTCGACGAGCAGTACTTC. The encoded protein is CASSSPIREREVDEQYF.

The chain uses TRBV5-5 and TRBJ1-5; 7 bases match TRBD1. Germline lookup yields CDR1 SGHKS and CDR2 YYEKEE (reference sequence). This CDR3 region has 17 residues. V shed 2 bases and J 4 bases; nucleotides not matched to a gene: 12. CDR3 region: CASSFSRQGISNQPQHF. The CDR3 DNA reads as TGTGCCAGCAGCTTTTCGCGACAGGGCATATCAAATCAGCCCCAGCATTTT.

The chain carries TRBV15 and TRBJ2-4; 7 nucleotides agree with TRBD1. The CDR3 loop spans 15 amino acids. The germline CDR1 and CDR2 sequences are LNHNV and YYDKDF (reference sequence). V was pared by 2 bases and J by 3 bases, with 4 bases of the junction left unmatched. The CDR3 DNA follows: TGTGCCACCAGCAGATACGACAGGGTCAAAAACATTCAGTACTTC. Protein product: CATSRYDRVKNIQYF. The full variable domain, completed using reference TRBV15 and TRBJ2-4, is DAMVIQNPRYQVTQFGKPVTLSCSQTLNHNVMYWYQQKSSQAPKLLFHYYDKDFNNEADTPDNFQSRRPNTSFCFLDIRSPGLGDTAMYLCATSRYDRVKNIQYFGAGTRLSVL.